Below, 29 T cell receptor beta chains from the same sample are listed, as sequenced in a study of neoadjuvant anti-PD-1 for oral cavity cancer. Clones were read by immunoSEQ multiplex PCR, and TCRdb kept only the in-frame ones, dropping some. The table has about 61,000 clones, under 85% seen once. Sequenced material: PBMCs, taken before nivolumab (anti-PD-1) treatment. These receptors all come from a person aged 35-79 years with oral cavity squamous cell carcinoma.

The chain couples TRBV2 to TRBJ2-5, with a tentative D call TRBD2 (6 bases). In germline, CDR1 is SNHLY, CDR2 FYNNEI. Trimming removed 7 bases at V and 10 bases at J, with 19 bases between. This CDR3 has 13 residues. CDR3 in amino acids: CASITGLLIDQYF. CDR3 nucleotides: TGTGCCAGCATAACGGGACTCCTGATCGACCAGTACTTC.

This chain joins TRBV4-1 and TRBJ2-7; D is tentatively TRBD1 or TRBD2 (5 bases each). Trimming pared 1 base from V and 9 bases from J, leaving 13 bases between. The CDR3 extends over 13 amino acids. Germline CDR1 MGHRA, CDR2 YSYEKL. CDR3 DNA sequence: TGCGCCAGCAGCCAAGGAGAGGGGAGAGGGCAGTACTTC. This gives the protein CASSQGEGRGQYF.

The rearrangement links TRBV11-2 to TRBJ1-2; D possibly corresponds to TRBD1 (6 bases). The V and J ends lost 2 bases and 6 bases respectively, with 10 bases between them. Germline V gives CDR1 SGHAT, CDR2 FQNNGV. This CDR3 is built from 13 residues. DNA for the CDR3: TGTGCCAGCAGCTTACTGGCAGGGGATGGCTACACCTTC. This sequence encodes CASSLLAGDGYTF.

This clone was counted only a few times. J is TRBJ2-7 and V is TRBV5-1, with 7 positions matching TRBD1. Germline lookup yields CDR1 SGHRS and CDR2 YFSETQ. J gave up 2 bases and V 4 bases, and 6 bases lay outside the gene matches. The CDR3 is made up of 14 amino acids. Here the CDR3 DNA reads TGCGCCAGCAGCCGGACAGGAGACACCTACGAGCAGTACTTC. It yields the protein CASSRTGDTYEQYF.

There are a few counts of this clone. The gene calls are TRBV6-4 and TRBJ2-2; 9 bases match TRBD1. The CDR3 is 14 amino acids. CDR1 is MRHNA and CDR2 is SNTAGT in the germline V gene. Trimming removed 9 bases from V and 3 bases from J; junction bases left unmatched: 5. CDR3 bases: TGTGCCAGTAGGACAGGGGAGGACACCGGGGAGCTGTTTTTT. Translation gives CASRTGEDTGELFF.

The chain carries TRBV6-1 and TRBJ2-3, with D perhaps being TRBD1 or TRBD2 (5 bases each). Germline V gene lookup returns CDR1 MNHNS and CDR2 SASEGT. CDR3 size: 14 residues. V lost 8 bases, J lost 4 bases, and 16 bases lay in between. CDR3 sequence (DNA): TGTGCCAGCTCGGGGCTTCTGAAGTCAGATACGCAGTATTTT. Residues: CASSGLLKSDTQYF.

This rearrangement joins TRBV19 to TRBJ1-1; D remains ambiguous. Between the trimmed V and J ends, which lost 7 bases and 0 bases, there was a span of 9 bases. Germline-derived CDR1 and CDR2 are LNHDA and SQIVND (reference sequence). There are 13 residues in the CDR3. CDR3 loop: CASKQSMNTEAFF. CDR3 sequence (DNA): TGTGCCAGTAAGCAAAGCATGAACACTGAAGCTTTCTTT.

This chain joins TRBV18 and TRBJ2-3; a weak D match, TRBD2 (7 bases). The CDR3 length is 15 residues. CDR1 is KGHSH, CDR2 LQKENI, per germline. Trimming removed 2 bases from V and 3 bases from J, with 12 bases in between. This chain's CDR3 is CASSPGGAATDTQYF. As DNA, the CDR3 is TGTGCCAGCTCACCAGGGGGGGCCGCAACAGATACGCAGTATTTT.

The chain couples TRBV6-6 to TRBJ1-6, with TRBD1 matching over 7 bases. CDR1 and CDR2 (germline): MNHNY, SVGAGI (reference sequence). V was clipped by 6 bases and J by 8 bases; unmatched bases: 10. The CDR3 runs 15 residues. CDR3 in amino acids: CASSFTGALDSPLHF. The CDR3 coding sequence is TGTGCCAGCAGCTTCACAGGGGCCCTGGATTCACCCCTCCACTTT.

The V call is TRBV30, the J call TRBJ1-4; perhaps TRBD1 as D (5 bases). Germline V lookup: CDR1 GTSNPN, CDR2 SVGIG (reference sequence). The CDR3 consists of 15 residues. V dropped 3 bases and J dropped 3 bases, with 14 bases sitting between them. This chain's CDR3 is CAWRGSGTANEKLFF. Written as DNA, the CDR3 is TGTGCCTGGAGGGGATCCGGGACGGCTAATGAAAAACTGTTTTTT.

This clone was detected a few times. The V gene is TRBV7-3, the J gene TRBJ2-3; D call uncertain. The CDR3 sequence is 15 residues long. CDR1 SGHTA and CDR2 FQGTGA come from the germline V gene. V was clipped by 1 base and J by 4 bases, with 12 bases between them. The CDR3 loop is CASSLIGSPADTQYF. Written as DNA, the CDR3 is TGTGCCAGCAGCTTAATCGGCTCACCGGCAGATACGCAGTATTTT.

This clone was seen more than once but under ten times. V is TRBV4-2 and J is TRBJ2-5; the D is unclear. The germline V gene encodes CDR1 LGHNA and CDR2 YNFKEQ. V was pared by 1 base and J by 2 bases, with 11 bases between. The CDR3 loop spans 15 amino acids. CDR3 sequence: CASSQGVQGQETQYF. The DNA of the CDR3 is TGTGCCAGCAGCCAAGGAGTGCAAGGGCAAGAGACCCAGTACTTC.

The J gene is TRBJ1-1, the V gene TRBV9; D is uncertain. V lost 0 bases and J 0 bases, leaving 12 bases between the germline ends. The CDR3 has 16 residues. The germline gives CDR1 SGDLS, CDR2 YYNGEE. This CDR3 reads CASSVGAELMNTEAFF. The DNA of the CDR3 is TGTGCCAGCAGCGTAGGGGCCGAACTAATGAACACTGAAGCTTTCTTT.

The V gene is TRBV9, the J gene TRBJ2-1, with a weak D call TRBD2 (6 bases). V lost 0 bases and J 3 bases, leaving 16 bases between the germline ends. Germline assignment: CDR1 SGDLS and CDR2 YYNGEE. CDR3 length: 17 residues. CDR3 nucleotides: TGTGCCAGCAGCGTAGCCCTCACTAGCTATGGCTACAATGAGCAGTTCTTC. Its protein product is CASSVALTSYGYNEQFF.

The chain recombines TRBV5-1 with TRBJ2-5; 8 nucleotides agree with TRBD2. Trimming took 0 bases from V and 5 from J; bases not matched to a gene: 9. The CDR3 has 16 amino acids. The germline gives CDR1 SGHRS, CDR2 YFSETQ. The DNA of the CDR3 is TGCGCCAGCAGCTTGGGTCTAGCGGGCGCCAGGGAGACCCAGTACTTC. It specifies CASSLGLAGARETQYF.

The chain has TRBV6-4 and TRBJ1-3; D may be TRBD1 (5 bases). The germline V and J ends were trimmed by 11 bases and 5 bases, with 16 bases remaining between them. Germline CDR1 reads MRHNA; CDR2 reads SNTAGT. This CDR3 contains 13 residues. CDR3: CAGYGGTRNTIYF. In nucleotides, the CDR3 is TGTGCCGGTTATGGCGGGACTCGAAACACCATATATTTT.

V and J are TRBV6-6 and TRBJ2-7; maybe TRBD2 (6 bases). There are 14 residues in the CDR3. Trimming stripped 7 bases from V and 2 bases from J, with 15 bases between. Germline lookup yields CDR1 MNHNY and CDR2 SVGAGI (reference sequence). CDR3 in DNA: TGTGCCAGCACTTCCGGCTGGGAGGCCTACGAGCAGTACTTC. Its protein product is CASTSGWEAYEQYF.

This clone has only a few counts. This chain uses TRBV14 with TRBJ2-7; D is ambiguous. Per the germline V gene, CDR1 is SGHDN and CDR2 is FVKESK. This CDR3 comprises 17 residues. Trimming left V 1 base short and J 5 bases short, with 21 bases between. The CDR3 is CASSQGGLSLSSHEQYF. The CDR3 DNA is TGTGCCAGCAGCCAAGGAGGTCTCTCCCTAAGTTCCCACGAGCAGTACTTC.

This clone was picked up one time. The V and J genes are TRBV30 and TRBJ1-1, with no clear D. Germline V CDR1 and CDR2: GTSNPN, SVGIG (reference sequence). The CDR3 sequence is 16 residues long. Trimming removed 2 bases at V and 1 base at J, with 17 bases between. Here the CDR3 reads CAWSRGRVKPNTEAFF. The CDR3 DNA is TGTGCCTGGAGTAGAGGTCGTGTGAAGCCGAACACTGAAGCTTTCTTT.

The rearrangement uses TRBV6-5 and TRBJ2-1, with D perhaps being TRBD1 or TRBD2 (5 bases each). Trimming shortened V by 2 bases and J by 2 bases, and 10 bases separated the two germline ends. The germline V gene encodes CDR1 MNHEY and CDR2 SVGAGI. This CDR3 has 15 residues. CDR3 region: CASSYRDVAYNEQFF. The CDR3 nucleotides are TGTGCCAGCAGTTACCGGGACGTCGCCTACAATGAGCAGTTCTTC.

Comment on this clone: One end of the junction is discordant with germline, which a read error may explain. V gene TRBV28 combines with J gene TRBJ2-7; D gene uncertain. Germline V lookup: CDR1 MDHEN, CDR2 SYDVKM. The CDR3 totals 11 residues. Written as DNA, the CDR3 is TGTGCCAGCAGTCCGACCTCCCAACCCGTATTC. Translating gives CASSPTSQPVF.

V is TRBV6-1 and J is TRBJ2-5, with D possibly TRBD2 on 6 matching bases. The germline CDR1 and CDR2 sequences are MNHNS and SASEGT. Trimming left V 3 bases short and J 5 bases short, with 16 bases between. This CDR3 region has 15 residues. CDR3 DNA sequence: TGTGCCAGCAGTGAGGGGCAGCGGGCTATGGAGACCCAGTACTTC. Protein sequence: CASSEGQRAMETQYF.

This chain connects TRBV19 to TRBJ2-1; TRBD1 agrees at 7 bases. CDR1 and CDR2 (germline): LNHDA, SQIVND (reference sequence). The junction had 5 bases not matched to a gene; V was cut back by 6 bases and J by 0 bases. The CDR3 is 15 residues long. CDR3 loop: CASSRTGGSYNEQFF. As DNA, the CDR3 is TGTGCCAGTAGCCGGACAGGCGGCTCCTACAATGAGCAGTTCTTC.

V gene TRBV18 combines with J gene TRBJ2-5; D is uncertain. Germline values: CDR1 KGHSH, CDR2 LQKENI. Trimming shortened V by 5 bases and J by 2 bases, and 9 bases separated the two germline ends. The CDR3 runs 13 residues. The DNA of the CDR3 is TGTGCCAGCTCATCTGACGAACAAGAGACCCAGTACTTC. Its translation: CASSSDEQETQYF.

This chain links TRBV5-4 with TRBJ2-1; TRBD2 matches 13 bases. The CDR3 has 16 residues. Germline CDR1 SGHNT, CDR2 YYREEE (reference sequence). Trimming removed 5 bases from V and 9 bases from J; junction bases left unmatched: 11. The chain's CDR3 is CASRKIGTSGMGEQFF. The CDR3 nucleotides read TGTGCCAGCAGGAAGATAGGGACTAGCGGGATGGGTGAGCAGTTCTTC.

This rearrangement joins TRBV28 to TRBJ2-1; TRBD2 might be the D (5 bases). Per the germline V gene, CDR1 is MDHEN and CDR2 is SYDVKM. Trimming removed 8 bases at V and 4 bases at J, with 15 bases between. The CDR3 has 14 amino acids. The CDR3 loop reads CASSGRGAYNEQFF. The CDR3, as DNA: TGTGCCAGCTCAGGCCGGGGAGCGTACAATGAGCAGTTCTTC. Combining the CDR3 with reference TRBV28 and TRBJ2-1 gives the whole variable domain DVKVTQSSRYLVKRTGEKVFLECVQDMDHENMFWYRQDPGLGLRLIYFSYDVKMKEKGDIPEGYSVSREKKERFSLILESASTNQTSMYLCASSGRGAYNEQFFGPGTRLTVL.

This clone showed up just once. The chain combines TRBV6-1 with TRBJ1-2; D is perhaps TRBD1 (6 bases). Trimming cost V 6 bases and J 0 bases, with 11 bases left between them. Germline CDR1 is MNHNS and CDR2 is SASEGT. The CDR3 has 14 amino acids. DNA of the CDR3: TGTGCCAGCAGCGGGACACTAGCTAACTATGGCTACACCTTC. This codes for CASSGTLANYGYTF.

The CDR3 spells CASCPGGPPYEQYF. CDR3 nucleotide sequence: TGTGCCAGCTGCCCAGGGGGCCCTCCCTACGAGCAGTACTTC. V is TRBV25-1 and J is TRBJ2-7; the match to TRBD1 covers 8 bases. CDR1 MGHDK and CDR2 SYGVNS come from the germline V gene. Trimming removed 8 bases from V and 2 bases from J; junction bases left unmatched: 8. The CDR3 has 14 residues.

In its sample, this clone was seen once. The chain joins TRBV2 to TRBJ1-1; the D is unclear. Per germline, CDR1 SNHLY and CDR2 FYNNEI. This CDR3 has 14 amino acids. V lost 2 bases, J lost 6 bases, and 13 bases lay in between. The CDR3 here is CASSESLPGAEAFF. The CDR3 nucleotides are TGTGCCAGCAGTGAAAGTTTGCCGGGCGCTGAAGCTTTCTTT.